Following are 9 T cell receptor beta chains from one sample sequenced in a study of cytomegalovirus exposure and HLA in healthy donors. The repertoire was sequenced with immunoSEQ multiplex PCR; TCRdb's copy has only in-frame clones and lacks some. The table lists 100,000 or so clones, less than 95% of them singletons. The sample consisted of PBMCs. Receptors originate from a woman under 30 in good health and CMV-seronegative.

This clone was seen a handful of times. The rearrangement joins TRBV6-4 to TRBJ2-1; maybe TRBD2 (6 bases). This CDR3 spans 15 amino acids. V was pared by 3 bases and J by 7 bases, with 16 bases between. Germline V gene sequence: CDR1 MRHNA, CDR2 SNTAGT. The CDR3 nucleotides read TGTGCCAGCAGTGAAGGGACTGGGTCCTTGAATGAGCAGTTCTTC. Protein product: CASSEGTGSLNEQFF.

This rearrangement joins TRBV6-1 to TRBJ2-7; D remains ambiguous. CDR1 is MNHNS, CDR2 SASEGT, per germline. CDR3 length equals 12 residues. V lost 3 bases to trimming and J lost 6 bases, with 9 bases between them. The CDR3: CASSDRNGEQYF. DNA of the CDR3: TGTGCCAGCAGTGACAGGAATGGCGAGCAGTACTTC.

V gene TRBV5-6 combines with J gene TRBJ1-2; D possibly corresponds to TRBD1 (6 bases). This CDR3 spans 15 amino acids. The V gene lost 2 bases and the J gene lost 7 bases, with 18 bases spanning the gap. Germline V gives CDR1 SGHDT, CDR2 YYEEEE. The CDR3 DNA follows: TGTGCCAGCAGCTTATTGGGCAGGGGCTCCGTTGGCTACACCTTC. It yields the protein CASSLLGRGSVGYTF.

This clone was recorded once. The chain links TRBV25-1 to TRBJ1-1; tentatively, D is TRBD1 (5 bases). This CDR3 has 14 amino acids. With 2 bases removed from V and 5 bases from J, the gap between germline ends came to 12 bases. Germline CDR1 MGHDK, CDR2 SYGVNS. CDR3 in DNA: TGTGCCAGCAGTGAAGGGGGGAGGGGTACTGAAGCTTTCTTT. Amino acid sequence: CASSEGGRGTEAFF.

V is TRBV27 and J is TRBJ2-1; D is possibly TRBD1 (6 bases). With 5 bases removed from V and 10 bases from J, the gap between germline ends came to 12 bases. The CDR3 length is 12 residues. Germline V gene data show CDR1 as MNHEY and CDR2 as SMNVEV (reference sequence). CDR3: CASSIQGREQFF. CDR3 DNA: TGTGCCAGCAGTATACAGGGTCGAGAGCAGTTCTTC.

V gene TRBV5-4 combines with J gene TRBJ1-2; D is uncertain. V was trimmed by 0 bases and J by 3 bases, leaving 12 bases between them. Germline V gene lookup returns CDR1 SGHNT and CDR2 YYREEE (reference sequence). This CDR3 contains 15 residues. The CDR3 protein is CASSLGLAQYYGYTF. The CDR3 coding sequence is TGTGCCAGCAGCTTGGGTTTGGCCCAGTACTATGGCTACACCTTC.

The chain employs TRBV6-1 and TRBJ2-6; D perhaps matches TRBD1 (6 bases). The CDR3 has 15 amino acids. Germline CDR1 reads MNHNS; CDR2 reads SASEGT. The V end was cut by 11 bases, the J end by 4 bases, with 18 bases between. This CDR3 reads CASSEGVSGANVLTF. The DNA of the CDR3 is TGTGCCTCCTCAGAGGGGGTATCCGGGGCCAACGTCCTGACTTTC.

The chain combines TRBV5-4 with TRBJ1-2; 8 nucleotides align to TRBD1. V shed 2 bases, J shed 8 bases, and the junction held 11 bases outside the gene matches. CDR3 length equals 15 residues. Germline V gene lookup returns CDR1 SGHNT and CDR2 YYREEE (reference sequence). The CDR3 loop reads CASSLRDRTLEGYTF. The CDR3 nucleotides are TGTGCCAGCAGCTTAAGGGACAGGACCCTCGAGGGCTACACCTTC.

The V and J genes are TRBV6-5 and TRBJ2-4; TRBD2 is a possible D gene (5 bases). The CDR3 runs to 16 residues. Germline V lookup: CDR1 MNHEY, CDR2 SVGAGI. Trimming took off 0 bases at V and 0 bases at J, with 9 bases between the two ends. The CDR3 is CASSYSSGRAKNIQYF. The CDR3 DNA sequence: TGTGCCAGCAGTTACTCATCGGGGAGAGCCAAAAACATTCAGTACTTC.